Each of the 25 T cell receptor beta chains below was sequenced from the same sample in a study of human T cells and chemical hapten exposure. TCRdb itself ran the RACE reads through MiXCR, one entry per CDR3 protein. The sample yields about 90,000 distinct CDR3 sequences, over 9.5% seen once. Time point specified: patch test 1, 2 weeks after DPC sensitization. Treatment: therapeutic diphenylcyclopropenone sensitization with weekly scalp DPC. Sequenced here: whole blood, sampled in connection with sensitization to the hapten diphenylcyclopropenone (DPC). The receptors derive from a middle-aged man with alopecia areata. Some clones in this sample may be carry-over from other donors' samples.

The CDR3 spells CASSHASGRARNTEAFF. CDR3 DNA: TGTGCCAGCAGCCACGCCTCCGGCAGGGCTCGGAACACTGAAGCTTTCTTT. The chain uses TRBV4-2 and TRBJ1-1; a weak D match, TRBD1 (5 bases). The CDR3 runs 17 residues. In germline, CDR1 is LGHNA, CDR2 YNFKEQ. V was cut by 3 bases and J by 1 base, with 18 bases left in between.

The chain is built from TRBV6-5 and TRBJ2-5; 7 bases align to TRBD2. The germline gives CDR1 MNHEY, CDR2 SVGAGI. The CDR3 contains 14 residues. Trimming removed 6 bases from V and 1 base from J; junction bases left unmatched: 5. CDR3 sequence (DNA): TGTGCCAGCAGCCCACCGGGGGGCCAAGAGACCCAGTACTTC. Translating it yields CASSPPGGQETQYF.

This sequence joins TRBV6-6 and TRBJ2-3; D remains ambiguous. Germline values: CDR1 MNHNY, CDR2 SVGAGI (reference sequence). V lost 0 bases and J 2 bases, leaving 6 bases between the germline ends. This CDR3 has 14 residues. The CDR3, as DNA: TGTGCCAGCAGTTACTCGGGCCTCACAGATACGCAGTATTTT. Translating it yields CASSYSGLTDTQYF.

This clonotype was detected a few times. V usage is TRBV29-1 and J usage is TRBJ2-3, with D tentatively TRBD2 (6 bases). The V gene's germline CDR1 is SQVTM and CDR2 ANQGSEA. The V end was cut by 6 bases, the J end by 0 bases, with 13 bases between. The CDR3 has 14 amino acids. CDR3 nucleotide sequence: TGCAGCGTCCTCGGAGGGGATAGCACAGATACGCAGTATTTT. It encodes CSVLGGDSTDTQYF.

This chain uses TRBV29-1 with TRBJ2-3; 8 bases map to TRBD1. Germline values: CDR1 SQVTM, CDR2 ANQGSEA. The CDR3 has 13 residues. With V trimmed by 6 bases and J by 4 bases, 6 bases remained unmatched. The CDR3 DNA reads TGCAGCGTGGAAACGACAGGGGCAGATACGCAGTATTTT. Translating it yields CSVETTGADTQYF.

Comment on this clonotype: A read error is possible here, since a much larger clone lies one base away. The rearrangement links TRBV12-3 or TRBV12-4 to TRBJ2-3, with D perhaps matching TRBD2 (6 bases). The V gene lost 2 bases and the J gene lost 1 base, with 19 bases spanning the gap. The CDR3 is 18 amino acids. For the CDR3, the DNA is TGTGCCAGCAGTTTATCTCGTCTAGCGAGAGGCGGCACAGATACGCAGTATTTT. Translated, it gives CASSLSRLARGGTDTQYF.

V is TRBV7-8 and J is TRBJ1-2, with 7 nucleotides matching TRBD1. From germline, CDR1 is SGHVS and CDR2 FQNEAQ. V lost 1 base, J lost 2 bases, and 7 bases stayed unmatched. The CDR3 extends over 16 amino acids. This CDR3 reads CASSLEPGGMNYGYTF. CDR3 DNA sequence: TGTGCCAGCAGCTTAGAGCCAGGGGGAATGAACTATGGCTACACCTTC.

The sample holds many counts of this clonotype. The chain couples TRBV28 to TRBJ2-3; 7 bases align to TRBD2. The CDR3 covers 17 residues. Germline-derived CDR1 and CDR2 are MDHEN and SYDVKM. V gave up 7 bases and J gave up 4 bases; unmatched junction bases: 17. CDR3 nucleotides: TGTGCCAGCACTTCTCCGAGTGGCGGGAGTATCTCAGATACGCAGTATTTT. Translating gives CASTSPSGGSISDTQYF.

This clonotype was found a few times. This rearrangement joins TRBV7-2 to TRBJ2-3; D call uncertain. This CDR3 region has 15 residues. Per germline, CDR1 SGHTA and CDR2 FQGNSA. Trimming cost V 2 bases and J 3 bases, with 12 bases left between them. CDR3 in amino acids: CASSLQAGSTDTQYF. The CDR3, as DNA: TGTGCCAGCAGCTTACAGGCAGGAAGTACAGATACGCAGTATTTT.

The chain has TRBV27 and TRBJ2-1, with 11 bases lining up with TRBD2. Germline trimming cut 5 bases from V and 4 bases from J; bases unmatched to any gene: 4. The CDR3 is 15 residues long. Germline loops: CDR1 MNHEY, CDR2 SMNVEV (reference sequence). As DNA, the CDR3 is TGTGCCAGCAGTCCGTCTAGCGGGGGGTACAATGAGCAGTTCTTC. Residues: CASSPSSGGYNEQFF.

There are many counts of this clonotype. J is TRBJ1-1 and V is TRBV29-1; no definite D call. This CDR3 spans 13 amino acids. The germline V gene has CDR1 SQVTM and CDR2 ANQGSEA. Trimming stripped 5 bases from V and 0 bases from J, with 10 bases between. Written as DNA, the CDR3 is TGCAGCGTTCCCGGGCCCCTGAACACTGAAGCTTTCTTT. This gives the protein CSVPGPLNTEAFF.

The chain recombines TRBV27 with TRBJ2-7; 12 bases agree with TRBD1. Looked up from germline, CDR1 is MNHEY and CDR2 is SMNVEV (reference sequence). The CDR3 is 15 amino acids. Trimming removed 5 bases from V and 7 bases from J; junction bases left unmatched: 9. The CDR3 loop is CASSNGGQGAREQYV. In DNA form, the CDR3 reads TGTGCCAGCAGTAACGGGGGACAGGGGGCTCGAGAGCAGTACGTC.

The chain links TRBV21-1 to TRBJ2-7; the listed D gene, TRBD1, was not tested against the DNA. TRBV21-1 is tagged as a pseudogene. This CDR3 spans 14 amino acids. The DNA for the CDR3 is TGTGCCAGCAGCGAAACAGGGTCTGAATACGAGCAGTACGTC. It is translated as CASSETGSEYEQYV.

The chain is built from TRBV11-2 and TRBJ2-7; no reliable D call. This CDR3 comprises 14 residues. V gave up 4 bases and J gave up 2 bases, with 12 bases separating them. Germline V gene lookup returns CDR1 SGHAT and CDR2 FQNNGV. CDR3 coding DNA: TGTGCCAGCAGCTCCGAACTCGAGGCCTACGAGCAGTACTTC. Translation: CASSSELEAYEQYF.

There are many counts of this clonotype. This chain links TRBV4-2 with TRBJ2-3; 8 bases map to TRBD2. The J segment lost 3 bases and the V segment lost 4 bases, leaving 6 bases of the junction unmatched. The CDR3 covers 15 residues. The germline CDR1 and CDR2 sequences are LGHNA and YNFKEQ. DNA for the CDR3: TGTGCCAGCAGCCCTCTAGCGGGCCAGACAGATACGCAGTATTTT. This translates into CASSPLAGQTDTQYF.

This clonotype was detected ten times or more. This chain connects TRBV20-1 to TRBJ2-7; TRBD2 agrees at 7 bases. V shed 2 bases and J 2 bases; nucleotides not matched to a gene: 6. In germline, CDR1 is DFQATT, CDR2 SNEGSKA (reference sequence). The CDR3 extends over 14 amino acids. The CDR3 here is CSARLAASPYEQYV. The CDR3 nucleotides are TGCAGTGCTAGACTAGCGGCGTCCCCCTACGAGCAGTACGTC.

This clonotype appeared a few times. V gene TRBV6-5 combines with J gene TRBJ2-2; D is uncertain. V lost 6 bases and J 4 bases, leaving 12 bases between the germline ends. The germline V gene has CDR1 MNHEY and CDR2 SVGAGI. CDR3 length: 14 amino acids. The CDR3 protein is CASRQLVSTGELFF. The CDR3 coding sequence is TGTGCCAGCAGGCAGCTAGTAAGCACCGGGGAGCTGTTTTTT.

This clonotype was recorded a few times. The gene calls are TRBV6-1 and TRBJ2-2; D gene unclear. This CDR3 spans 15 amino acids. V was cut by 3 bases and J by 2 bases, with 10 bases left in between. CDR1 and CDR2 from the germline V gene are MNHNS and SASEGT. In DNA form, the CDR3 reads TGTGCCAGCAGTGACAGACCGTTCAACACCGGGGAGCTGTTTTTT. Its protein is CASSDRPFNTGELFF.

This clonotype was detected a few times. CDR3 region: CASSTAGSSYEQYF. CDR3 bases: TGTGCCAGCAGTACCGCAGGAAGCTCCTACGAGCAGTACTTC. V is TRBV28 and J is TRBJ2-7; D call uncertain. The CDR3 has 14 residues. The V end was cut by 5 bases, the J end by 0 bases, with 11 bases between. The germline gives CDR1 MDHEN, CDR2 SYDVKM.

The rearrangement joins TRBV7-6 to TRBJ2-5, with TRBD2 matching over 8 bases. Germline V gene lookup returns CDR1 SGHVS and CDR2 FNYEAQ. The CDR3 has 15 residues. V shed 1 base and J 1 base; nucleotides not matched to a gene: 2. This CDR3 is CASSLGTSRQETQYF. CDR3 DNA: TGTGCCAGCAGCTTAGGGACTAGCCGCCAAGAGACCCAGTACTTC.

This clonotype was seen only a few times. The chain carries TRBV5-6 and TRBJ1-4, with no clear D. V was shortened by 4 bases and J by 0 bases, with 13 bases between the two germline ends. There are 16 residues in the CDR3. Germline V gives CDR1 SGHDT, CDR2 YYEEEE. CDR3 amino acids: CASSPGLFTTNEKLFF. CDR3 DNA sequence: TGTGCCAGCAGCCCCGGACTTTTCACAACTAATGAAAAACTGTTTTTT.

In its sample, this clonotype was seen many times. V is TRBV5-1 and J is TRBJ1-6; D may be TRBD1 (6 bases). V lost 1 base and J lost 1, with 6 bases in between. This CDR3 has 15 amino acids. The germline V gene encodes CDR1 SGHRS and CDR2 YFSETQ. The CDR3 region has the DNA TGCGCCAGCAGCTTGACAGGGTCCTATAATTCACCCCTCCACTTT. Protein sequence: CASSLTGSYNSPLHF.

This clonotype was seen a handful of times. The chain has TRBV7-3 and TRBJ2-5, with no clear D. This CDR3 contains 16 residues. The V end lost 0 bases, the J end lost 7 bases, and 18 bases lay between the germline ends. The germline CDR1 and CDR2 sequences are SGHTA and FQGTGA. CDR3 protein: CASSLTGIWAGGTQYF. The DNA of the CDR3 is TGTGCCAGCAGCTTAACTGGAATTTGGGCAGGCGGGACCCAGTACTTC. Using reference TRBV7-3 and TRBJ2-5 for the parts outside the CDR3, the full variable domain is GAGVSQTPSNKVTEKGKYVELRCDPISGHTALYWYRQSLGQGPEFLIYFQGTGAADDSGLPNDRFFAVRPEGSVSTLKIQRTERGDSAVYLCASSLTGIWAGGTQYFGPGTRLLVL.

The rearrangement uses TRBV10-2 and TRBJ1-5, with TRBD1 matching 9 bases. With 2 bases clipped from V and 4 bases from J, the junction kept 3 bases outside the gene matches. CDR3 length: 15 residues. Looked up from germline, CDR1 is WSHSY and CDR2 is SAAADI. CDR3: CASSERDRENQPQHF. The CDR3 region has the DNA TGCGCCAGCAGTGAGAGGGACAGGGAAAATCAGCCCCAGCATTTT.

This clonotype appeared a few times. The chain has TRBV6-1 and TRBJ2-1; no definite D call. The CDR3 length is 14 residues. The germline V and J ends were trimmed by 7 bases and 3 bases, with 13 bases remaining between them. Germline CDR1 MNHNS, CDR2 SASEGT. The CDR3 sequence is CASTPRSGYNEQFF. CDR3 DNA sequence: TGTGCCAGCACTCCCCGGTCCGGCTACAATGAGCAGTTCTTC.